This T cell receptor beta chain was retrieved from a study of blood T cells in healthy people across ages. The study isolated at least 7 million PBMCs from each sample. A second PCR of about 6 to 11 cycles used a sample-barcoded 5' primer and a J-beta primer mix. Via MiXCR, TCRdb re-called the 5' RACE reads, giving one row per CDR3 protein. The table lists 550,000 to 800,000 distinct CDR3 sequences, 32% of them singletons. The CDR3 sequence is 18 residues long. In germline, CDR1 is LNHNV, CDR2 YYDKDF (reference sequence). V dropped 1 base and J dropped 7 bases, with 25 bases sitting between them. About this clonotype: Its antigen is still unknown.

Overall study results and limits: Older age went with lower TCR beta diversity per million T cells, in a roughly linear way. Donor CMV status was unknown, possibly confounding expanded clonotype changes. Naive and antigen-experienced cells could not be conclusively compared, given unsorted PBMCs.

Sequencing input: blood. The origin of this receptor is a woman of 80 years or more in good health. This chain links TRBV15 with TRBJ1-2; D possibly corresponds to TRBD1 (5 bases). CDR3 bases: TGTGCCACCAGCAGAGCCACCCAATCGACTTTGGGGGGGGGTGGCTACACCTTC. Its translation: CATSRATQSTLGGGGYTF.